The 32 T cell receptor beta chains presented below share a single source sample, sequenced in a study of PD-1 blockade in classical Hodgkin lymphoma. Relapse after autologous stem cell transplantation occurred in every patient, and brentuximab vedotin exposure varied. Clones were sequenced by immunoSEQ multiplex PCR, and TCRdb holds only the in-frame ones, with some missing. The table includes about 37,000 clones, roughly four fifths detected once. The sample was peripheral blood mononuclear cells (PBMCs), taken at baseline. These TCRs come from a human donor with classical Hodgkin lymphoma.

Here the CDR3 reads CASNGRGNEQFF. CDR3 bases: TGTGCCAGTAATGGCCGAGGCAATGAGCAGTTCTTC. This sequence joins TRBV19 and TRBJ2-1; D remains unclear. V was cut by 7 bases and J by 6 bases, with 10 bases left in between. The CDR3 has 12 amino acids. The germline V gene encodes CDR1 LNHDA and CDR2 SQIVND (reference sequence).

This chain uses TRBV25-1 with TRBJ1-6; a weak D match, TRBD1 (5 bases). Germline CDR1 and CDR2: MGHDK and SYGVNS. V lost 2 bases and J 7 bases, leaving 15 bases between the germline ends. This CDR3 has 16 amino acids. This CDR3 is CASSEGQGRWNSPLHF. Here the CDR3 DNA reads TGTGCCAGCAGTGAAGGCCAGGGCAGGTGGAATTCACCCCTCCACTTT.

This sequence joins TRBV5-6 and TRBJ2-4; D may be TRBD1 (7 bases). Germline-derived CDR1 and CDR2 are SGHDT and YYEEEE. The germline V and J ends were trimmed by 0 bases and 8 bases, with 15 bases remaining between them. This CDR3 has 15 amino acids. The CDR3 DNA follows: TGTGCCAGCAGCTTGGTGTCAGGGGGGATGGACATTCAGTACTTC. Residues: CASSLVSGGMDIQYF.

V usage is TRBV28 and J usage is TRBJ2-7; D is uncertain. The CDR3 totals 15 residues. CDR1 is MDHEN, CDR2 SYDVKM, per germline. V lost 6 bases and J lost 2, with 17 bases in between. This chain's CDR3 is CASRFDTSGPYEQYF. CDR3 in DNA: TGTGCCAGCAGGTTCGACACTTCGGGCCCCTACGAGCAGTACTTC.

The chain has TRBV5-1 and TRBJ2-3; 7 nucleotides align to TRBD1. Per germline, CDR1 SGHRS and CDR2 YFSETQ. CDR3 length: 14 amino acids. J lost 6 bases, V lost 3 bases, and 7 bases had no gene match. The CDR3 nucleotides are TGCGCCAGCAGCTCCGACAGGGCTTGGGATACGCAGTATTTT. Amino acids: CASSSDRAWDTQYF.

The rearrangement links TRBV12-5 to TRBJ2-1, with 8 bases lining up with TRBD1. The germline gives CDR1 LGHNT, CDR2 FRNRAP. The V segment lost 4 bases and the J segment 7 bases; nucleotides outside the gene matches: 9. This CDR3 comprises 15 residues. DNA of the CDR3: TGTGCTAGTGGTTCCCCGGACAGGGCGAGGAATGAGCAGTTCTTC. Its protein is CASGSPDRARNEQFF.

This sequence joins TRBV5-1 and TRBJ2-1; 11 bases align to TRBD2. The length of the CDR3 is 16 residues. Unmatched junction bases numbered 7, after V lost 4 bases and J lost 4 bases. CDR1 is SGHRS and CDR2 is YFSETQ in the germline V gene. CDR3 residues: CASSRVAGGGYNEQFF. The CDR3 DNA is TGCGCCAGCAGCAGAGTAGCGGGAGGGGGTTACAATGAGCAGTTCTTC.

This clone was observed a few times. This chain's CDR3 is CASSPGLAEYNEQFF. The CDR3 DNA is TGTGCCAGCAGCCCGGGACTAGCGGAGTACAATGAGCAGTTCTTC. The rearrangement links TRBV7-9 to TRBJ2-1, with 11 positions matching TRBD2. The CDR3 covers 15 residues. Looked up from germline, CDR1 is SEHNR and CDR2 is FQNEAQ (reference sequence). Germline trimming cut 5 bases from V and 4 bases from J; bases unmatched to any gene: 4. The full variable domain, its missing parts supplied by reference TRBV7-9 and TRBJ2-1, is DTGVSQNPRHKITKRGQNVTFRCDPISEHNRLYWYRQTLGQGPEFLTYFQNEAQLEKSRLLSDRFSAERPKGSFSTLEIQRTEQGDSAMYLCASSPGLAEYNEQFFGPGTRLTVL.

As concerns this clone: The same CDR3 arises from other DNA sequences in this sample as well. The chain couples TRBV15 to TRBJ2-5; the D gene could be TRBD1 or TRBD2 (5 bases each). The CDR3 contains 14 residues. Trimming shortened V by 1 base and J by 1 base, and 7 bases separated the two germline ends. The germline V gene encodes CDR1 LNHNV and CDR2 YYDKDF (reference sequence). The CDR3 DNA reads TGTGCCACCAGCAGAGGAGGGGCCCAAGAGACCCAGTACTTC. Its protein product is CATSRGGAQETQYF.

V usage is TRBV19 and J usage is TRBJ1-3; a possible D gene is TRBD1 (5 bases). Trimming took off 7 bases at V and 6 bases at J, with 13 bases between the two ends. Germline V lookup: CDR1 LNHDA, CDR2 SQIVND (reference sequence). The CDR3 loop spans 13 amino acids. CDR3 coding DNA: TGTGCCAGTACGAGGGGTTCGCAAAACACCATATATTTT. Protein product: CASTRGSQNTIYF.

The rearrangement links TRBV28 to TRBJ2-7; TRBD1 aligns across 9 bases. From germline, CDR1 is MDHEN and CDR2 SYDVKM. J gave up 5 bases and V 5 bases, and 10 bases lay outside the gene matches. The CDR3 sequence is 15 residues long. The CDR3 spells CASSGERQGGNEQYF. The CDR3 region has the DNA TGTGCCAGCAGTGGGGAGCGACAGGGGGGCAACGAGCAGTACTTC.

The CDR3 DNA sequence: TGTGCCAGCAGCTTGGGTGGGAATGAAAAACTGTTTTTT. Translation: CASSLGGNEKLFF. The V call is TRBV5-6, the J call TRBJ1-4; no clear D gene. This CDR3 is 13 amino acids long. CDR1 is SGHDT and CDR2 is YYEEEE in the germline V gene. Trimming stripped 0 bases from V and 5 bases from J, with 5 bases between.

The J gene is TRBJ2-2, the V gene TRBV19, with unresolved D. The germline V gene has CDR1 LNHDA and CDR2 SQIVND (reference sequence). The CDR3 sequence is 14 residues long. V dropped 2 bases and J dropped 3 bases, with 7 bases sitting between them. The CDR3 nucleotides are TGTGCCAGTAGTATAAACAGTTACACCGGGGAGCTGTTTTTT. It translates to CASSINSYTGELFF.

This clone came up once. The chain employs TRBV5-1 and TRBJ1-1, with no clear D. The CDR3 has 16 amino acids. Germline-derived CDR1 and CDR2 are SGHRS and YFSETQ. The ends were cut back, 0 bases at V and 1 base at J, with 13 bases in the middle. The CDR3 nucleotides read TGCGCCAGCAGCTTGGAAGCAGGCGATAGGAACACTGAAGCTTTCTTT. Residues: CASSLEAGDRNTEAFF.

The chain employs TRBV9 and TRBJ2-1; the D gene could be TRBD1 or TRBD2 (7 bases each). CDR3 length: 18 residues. From germline, CDR1 is SGDLS and CDR2 YYNGEE. V lost 4 bases to trimming and J lost 10 bases, with 30 bases between them. The CDR3 DNA is TGTGCCAGCAGCTTCAGCCTGCGGGGGCAGGGGGGGTTATGGGAGCAGTTCTTC. Amino acid sequence: CASSFSLRGQGGLWEQFF.

For the CDR3, the DNA is TGTGCCAGCAGCCCTCGACAGGGGCCCACCTACGAGCAGTACTTC. Translating gives CASSPRQGPTYEQYF. V is TRBV7-8 and J is TRBJ2-7; 8 nucleotides agree with TRBD1. The CDR3 has 15 amino acids. CDR1 is SGHVS and CDR2 is FQNEAQ in the germline V gene. J gave up 2 bases and V 5 bases, and 8 bases lay outside the gene matches.

This sequence joins TRBV7-8 and TRBJ2-5; D is tentatively TRBD1 or TRBD2 (6 bases each). Germline loops: CDR1 SGHVS, CDR2 FQNEAQ. This CDR3 contains 17 residues. Trimming took off 2 bases at V and 5 bases at J, with 21 bases between the two ends. The CDR3 region has the DNA TGTGCCAGCAGCTTAAAGCGCGGGGATTGGGGGCGGGAGACCCAGTACTTC. It translates to CASSLKRGDWGRETQYF.

The chain has TRBV6-6 and TRBJ2-5; D is uncertain. The V end lost 10 bases, the J end lost 4 bases, and 22 bases lay between the germline ends. The germline gives CDR1 MNHNY, CDR2 SVGAGI (reference sequence). This CDR3 spans 15 amino acids. CDR3 sequence reads: CAISPSSTRPETQYF. CDR3 DNA: TGTGCCATCAGCCCCTCCAGTACGAGACCAGAGACCCAGTACTTC.

The rearrangement uses TRBV2 and TRBJ1-6; perhaps TRBD1 as D (5 bases). CDR3 size: 14 residues. Germline V gene sequence: CDR1 SNHLY, CDR2 FYNNEI. V was pared by 1 base and J by 7 bases, with 8 bases between. CDR3 in amino acids: CASSEEGRNSPLHF. The CDR3 bases are TGTGCCAGCAGTGAAGAGGGGAGGAATTCACCCCTCCACTTT.

This chain connects TRBV28 to TRBJ2-1, with 11 bases that match TRBD2. Germline lookup yields CDR1 MDHEN and CDR2 SYDVKM. V shed 1 base, J shed 10 bases, and the junction held 9 bases outside the gene matches. The CDR3 has 16 residues. In DNA form, the CDR3 reads TGTGCCAGCAGTTTATCCAGGGCTAGCGGGAGGAGGGAGCAGTTCTTC. Encoded protein: CASSLSRASGRREQFF. The full variable domain, completed using reference TRBV28 and TRBJ2-1, is DVKVTQSSRYLVKRTGEKVFLECVQDMDHENMFWYRQDPGLGLRLIYFSYDVKMKEKGDIPEGYSVSREKKERFSLILESASTNQTSMYLCASSLSRASGRREQFFGPGTRLTVL.

This chain connects TRBV9 to TRBJ1-2, with TRBD1 matching 12 bases. The germline V gene encodes CDR1 SGDLS and CDR2 YYNGEE. V lost 4 bases and J lost 2; bases outside the gene matches: 6. This CDR3 comprises 16 residues. The chain's CDR3 is CASSTEGQGANYGYTF. The CDR3 bases are TGTGCCAGCAGCACCGAGGGACAGGGGGCCAACTATGGCTACACCTTC.

This chain joins TRBV13 and TRBJ2-1; D is possibly TRBD1 or TRBD2 (6 bases each). The CDR3 is 16 residues long. The V gene lost 1 base and the J gene lost 9 bases, with 19 bases spanning the gap. Germline CDR1 is PRHDT and CDR2 is FYEKMQ (reference sequence). The CDR3, as DNA: TGTGCCAGCAGCTTAGAGGCAGGGGAGTCCGGGGGTGAGCAGTTCTTC. The encoded protein is CASSLEAGESGGEQFF.

The chain employs TRBV5-4 and TRBJ1-2; TRBD1 matches 11 bases. V lost 2 bases and J lost 3; bases outside the gene matches: 3. CDR1 is SGHNT and CDR2 is YYREEE in the germline V gene (reference sequence). This CDR3 is 15 amino acids long. This CDR3 reads CASSLGTGGDYGYTF. CDR3 bases: TGTGCCAGCAGCTTAGGGACAGGGGGGGACTATGGCTACACCTTC. Together with reference TRBV5-4 and TRBJ1-2, the CDR3 gives the full variable domain: ETGVTQSPTHLIKTRGQQVTLRCSSQSGHNTVSWYQQALGQGPQFIFQYYREEENGRGNFPPRFSGLQFPNYSSELNVNALELDDSALYLCASSLGTGGDYGYTFGSGTRLTVV.

To note about this clone: A read error is likely here: a far larger clone is one base away. This rearrangement joins TRBV9 to TRBJ2-2; D is unresolved. The CDR3 length is 12 residues. Germline V gene lookup returns CDR1 SGDLS and CDR2 YYNGEE. V was shortened by 4 bases and J by 3 bases, with 4 bases between the two germline ends. The CDR3 is CASSPDTGELFF. Here the CDR3 DNA reads TGTGCCAGCAGCCCCGACACCGGGGAGCTGTTTTTT.

This chain joins TRBV11-2 and TRBJ2-7; 9 nucleotides match TRBD2. This CDR3 contains 14 residues. Per the germline V gene, CDR1 is SGHAT and CDR2 is FQNNGV. Trimming removed 1 base from V and 6 bases from J; junction bases left unmatched: 4. The CDR3 bases are TGTGCCAGCAGCTTAGGGCTAGCGGGAAGCGAGCAGTACTTC. This translates into CASSLGLAGSEQYF.

The chain combines TRBV19 with TRBJ1-5; no reliable D call. In germline, CDR1 is LNHDA, CDR2 SQIVND (reference sequence). The V end was cut by 2 bases, the J end by 5 bases, with 7 bases between. The CDR3 covers 13 residues. The DNA for the CDR3 is TGTGCCAGTAGTATAAGGGCCCATCAGCCCCAGCATTTT. Its protein product is CASSIRAHQPQHF. The variable domain in full, completed from reference TRBV19 and TRBJ1-5, reads DGGITQSPKYLFRKEGQNVTLSCEQNLNHDAMYWYRQDPGQGLRLIYYSQIVNDFQKGDIAEGYSVSREKKESFPLTVTSAQKNPTAFYLCASSIRAHQPQHFGDGTRLSIL.

The J gene is TRBJ2-7, the V gene TRBV6-6; possibly TRBD1 for D (6 bases). Between the trimmed V and J ends, which lost 2 bases and 4 bases, there was a span of 12 bases. Germline V CDR1 and CDR2: MNHNY, SVGAGI (reference sequence). The CDR3 is 14 residues long. CDR3 protein: CASSYGTGRYEQYF. DNA for the CDR3: TGTGCCAGCAGTTACGGAACAGGGCGGTACGAGCAGTACTTC.

The chain recombines TRBV5-4 with TRBJ2-7, with D unresolved. CDR3 length: 13 residues. Trimming removed 1 base from V and 3 bases from J, with 8 bases in between. From germline, CDR1 is SGHNT and CDR2 YYREEE (reference sequence). The chain's CDR3 is CASSLSLGYEQYF. The DNA of the CDR3 is TGTGCCAGCAGCTTGTCTTTGGGCTACGAGCAGTACTTC.

The chain is built from TRBV25-1 and TRBJ1-3; TRBD1 might be the D (6 bases). The germline V gene encodes CDR1 MGHDK and CDR2 SYGVNS. V lost 2 bases to trimming and J lost 2 bases, with 13 bases between them. The CDR3 has 16 residues. The CDR3 nucleotides are TGTGCCAGCAGTGAAATTGGGGGCCTTACTGGAAACACCATATATTTT. The encoded protein is CASSEIGGLTGNTIYF.

The chain carries TRBV28 and TRBJ2-7; 7 nucleotides line up with TRBD1. CDR1 and CDR2 (germline): MDHEN, SYDVKM. The CDR3 is made up of 15 amino acids. With V trimmed by 4 bases and J by 0 bases, 6 bases remained unmatched. CDR3 protein: CASSSTGDSSYEQYF. CDR3 bases: TGTGCCAGCAGTTCTACAGGGGATAGCTCCTACGAGCAGTACTTC.

This chain connects TRBV6-5 to TRBJ1-2, with D possibly TRBD1 on 5 matching bases. The V gene lost 6 bases and the J gene lost 3 bases, with 8 bases spanning the gap. This CDR3 spans 12 amino acids. CDR1 and CDR2 (germline): MNHEY, SVGAGI. The CDR3 DNA reads TGTGCCAGCAGGCAGGGTGACTATGGCTACACCTTC. Translated, it gives CASRQGDYGYTF.

The CDR3 is CASVDSGYFYGYTF. The CDR3 DNA reads TGTGCCAGCGTGGACAGTGGGTATTTCTATGGCTACACCTTC. The chain uses TRBV6-1 and TRBJ1-2, with D perhaps matching TRBD1 (6 bases). V was pared by 8 bases and J by 4 bases, with 17 bases between. The length of the CDR3 is 14 residues. Germline lookup yields CDR1 MNHNS and CDR2 SASEGT.